Here is one T cell receptor beta chain with its context. This record comes from a study of T cell changes during pregnancy in multiple sclerosis. Trimming took off 0 bases at V and 5 bases at J, with 10 bases between the two ends. This CDR3 has 13 residues. The germline V gene has CDR1 GTSNPN and CDR2 SVGIG (reference sequence). This table comes from immunoSEQ multiplex PCR, and its TCRdb copy is limited to in-frame clones, with some not included. Of over 50,000 clones in the sample, around 92% were seen once. The sample in question was peripheral blood, obtained in the first trimester of pregnancy. V gene TRBV30 combines with J gene TRBJ2-5, with D perhaps TRBD1 (5 bases). The receptor's source is a female donor with multiple sclerosis, enrolled in a pregnancy study. The CDR3 protein is CAWSVPGLETQYF. The CDR3 nucleotides are TGTGCCTGGAGTGTACCAGGGTTGGAGACCCAGTACTTC.